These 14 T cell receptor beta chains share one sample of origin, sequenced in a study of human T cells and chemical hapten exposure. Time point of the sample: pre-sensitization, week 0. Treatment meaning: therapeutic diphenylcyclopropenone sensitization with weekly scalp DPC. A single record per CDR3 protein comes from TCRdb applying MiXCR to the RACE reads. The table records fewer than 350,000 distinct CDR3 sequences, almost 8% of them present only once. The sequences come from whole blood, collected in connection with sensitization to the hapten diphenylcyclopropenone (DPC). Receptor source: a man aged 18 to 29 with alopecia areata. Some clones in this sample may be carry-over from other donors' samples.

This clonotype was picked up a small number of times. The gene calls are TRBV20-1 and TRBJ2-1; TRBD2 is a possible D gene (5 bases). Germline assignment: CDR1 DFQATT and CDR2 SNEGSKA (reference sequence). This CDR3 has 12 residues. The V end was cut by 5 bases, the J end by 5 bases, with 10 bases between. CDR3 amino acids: CSAPRGDNEQFF. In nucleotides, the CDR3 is TGCAGTGCTCCCCGGGGAGACAATGAGCAGTTCTTC.

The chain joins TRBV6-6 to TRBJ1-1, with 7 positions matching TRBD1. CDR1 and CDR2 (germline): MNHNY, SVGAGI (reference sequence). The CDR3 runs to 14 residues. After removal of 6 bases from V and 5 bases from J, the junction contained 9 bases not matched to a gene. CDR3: CASRQGLQGTEAFF. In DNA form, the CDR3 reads TGTGCCAGCAGACAAGGCCTACAGGGGACTGAAGCTTTCTTT.

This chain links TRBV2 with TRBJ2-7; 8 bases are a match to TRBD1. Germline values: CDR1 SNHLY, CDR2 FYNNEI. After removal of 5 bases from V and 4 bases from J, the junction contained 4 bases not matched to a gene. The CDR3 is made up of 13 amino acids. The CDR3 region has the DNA TGTGCCAGCAGTCCTACAGGGGGGTACGAGCAGTACGTC. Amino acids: CASSPTGGYEQYV.

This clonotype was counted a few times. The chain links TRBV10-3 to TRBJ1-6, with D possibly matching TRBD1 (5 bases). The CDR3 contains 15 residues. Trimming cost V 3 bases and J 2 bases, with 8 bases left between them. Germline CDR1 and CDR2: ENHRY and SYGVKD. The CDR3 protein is CAISDEGTYNSPLHF. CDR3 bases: TGTGCCATCAGTGATGAGGGGACCTATAATTCACCCCTCCACTTT.

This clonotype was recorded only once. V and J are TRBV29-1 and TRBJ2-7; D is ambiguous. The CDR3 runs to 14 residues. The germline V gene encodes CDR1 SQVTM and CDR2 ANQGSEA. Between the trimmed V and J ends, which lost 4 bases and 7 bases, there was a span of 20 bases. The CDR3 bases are TGCAGCGTTGGAGCTCGGGCAGGCCCGTTTGAGCAGTACTTC. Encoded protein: CSVGARAGPFEQYF.

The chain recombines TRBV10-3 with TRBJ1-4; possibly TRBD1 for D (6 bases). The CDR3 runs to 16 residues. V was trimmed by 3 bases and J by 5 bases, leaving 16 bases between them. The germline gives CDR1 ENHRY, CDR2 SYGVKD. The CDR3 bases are TGTGCCATCAGTGAAACCAAACAGGGAACCAATGAAAAACTGTTTTTT. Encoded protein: CAISETKQGTNEKLFF.

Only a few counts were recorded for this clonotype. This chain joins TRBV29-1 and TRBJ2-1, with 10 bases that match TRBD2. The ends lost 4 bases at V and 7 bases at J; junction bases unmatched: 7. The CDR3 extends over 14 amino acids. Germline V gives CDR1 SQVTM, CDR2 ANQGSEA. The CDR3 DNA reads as TGCAGCGTTGCACGGCTAGCGGGGGCGAATGAGCAGTTCTTC. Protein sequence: CSVARLAGANEQFF.

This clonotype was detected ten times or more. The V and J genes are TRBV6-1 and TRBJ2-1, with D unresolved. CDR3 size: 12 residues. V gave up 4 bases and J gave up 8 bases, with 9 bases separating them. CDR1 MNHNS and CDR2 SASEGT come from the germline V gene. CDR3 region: CASSVLGYEQFF. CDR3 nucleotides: TGTGCCAGCAGTGTCTTGGGCTATGAGCAGTTCTTC.

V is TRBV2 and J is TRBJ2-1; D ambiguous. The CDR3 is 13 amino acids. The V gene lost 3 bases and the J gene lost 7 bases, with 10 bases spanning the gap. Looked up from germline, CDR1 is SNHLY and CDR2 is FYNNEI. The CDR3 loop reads CASSEVNLNEQFF. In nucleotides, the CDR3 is TGTGCCAGCAGTGAGGTCAATTTAAATGAGCAGTTCTTC.

The CDR3 DNA reads as TGTGCCAGCAGCCCCCAGGGGGCCGATGGCTACACCTTC. Encoded protein: CASSPQGADGYTF. The J gene is TRBJ1-2, the V gene TRBV7-9; TRBD1 agrees at 8 bases. Germline-derived CDR1 and CDR2 are SEHNR and FQNEAQ (reference sequence). The CDR3 has 13 residues. After removal of 5 bases from V and 6 bases from J, the junction contained 5 bases not matched to a gene.

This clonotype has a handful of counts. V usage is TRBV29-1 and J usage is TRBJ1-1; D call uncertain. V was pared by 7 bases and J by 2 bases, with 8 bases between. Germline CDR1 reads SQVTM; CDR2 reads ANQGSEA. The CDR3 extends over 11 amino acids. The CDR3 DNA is TGCAGCGGTAGGGTAAACACTGAAGCTTTCTTT. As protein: CSGRVNTEAFF.

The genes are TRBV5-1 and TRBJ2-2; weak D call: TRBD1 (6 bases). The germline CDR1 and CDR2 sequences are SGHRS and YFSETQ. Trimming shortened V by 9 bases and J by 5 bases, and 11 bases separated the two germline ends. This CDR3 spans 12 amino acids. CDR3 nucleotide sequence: TGCGCCATCAACAGGGATACCGGGGAGCTGTTTTTT. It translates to CAINRDTGELFF.

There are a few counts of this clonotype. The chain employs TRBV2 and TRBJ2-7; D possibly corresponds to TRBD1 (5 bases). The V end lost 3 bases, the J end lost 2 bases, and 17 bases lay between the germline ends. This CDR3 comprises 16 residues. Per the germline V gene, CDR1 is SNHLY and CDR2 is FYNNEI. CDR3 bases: TGTGCCAGCAGTGACTTTAGGGGCACCCTTCCCTACGAGCAGTACGTC. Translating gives CASSDFRGTLPYEQYV.

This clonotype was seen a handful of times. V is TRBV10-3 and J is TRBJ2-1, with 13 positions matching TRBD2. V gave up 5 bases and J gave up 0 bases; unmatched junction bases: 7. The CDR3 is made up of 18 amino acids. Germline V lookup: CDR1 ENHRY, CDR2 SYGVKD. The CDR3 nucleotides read TGTGCCATCAGTTTGGGACTAGCGGGGACGAGCTCCTACAATGAGCAGTTCTTC. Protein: CAISLGLAGTSSYNEQFF.